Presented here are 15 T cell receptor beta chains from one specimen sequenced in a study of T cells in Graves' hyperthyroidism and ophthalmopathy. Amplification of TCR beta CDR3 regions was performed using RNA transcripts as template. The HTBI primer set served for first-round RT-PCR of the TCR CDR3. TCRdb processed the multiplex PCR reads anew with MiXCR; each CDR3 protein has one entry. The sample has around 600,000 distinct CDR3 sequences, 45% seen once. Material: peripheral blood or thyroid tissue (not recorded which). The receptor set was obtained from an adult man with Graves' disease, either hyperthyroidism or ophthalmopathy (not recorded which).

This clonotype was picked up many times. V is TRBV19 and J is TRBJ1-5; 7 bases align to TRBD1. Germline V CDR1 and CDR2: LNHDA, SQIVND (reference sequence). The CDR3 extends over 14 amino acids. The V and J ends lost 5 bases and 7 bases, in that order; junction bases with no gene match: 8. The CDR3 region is CASSLNRGAQPQHF. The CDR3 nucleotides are TGTGCCAGTAGTCTTAACAGGGGCGCGCAGCCCCAGCATTTT.

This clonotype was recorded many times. CDR3 in DNA: TGTGCCAGCAGTGAAAGGGGCTACTATGGCTACACCTTC. The encoded protein is CASSERGYYGYTF. The chain links TRBV2 to TRBJ1-2; weak D call: TRBD1 (5 bases). Trimming pared 2 bases from V and 3 bases from J, leaving 7 bases between. The germline gives CDR1 SNHLY, CDR2 FYNNEI. The CDR3 contains 13 residues.

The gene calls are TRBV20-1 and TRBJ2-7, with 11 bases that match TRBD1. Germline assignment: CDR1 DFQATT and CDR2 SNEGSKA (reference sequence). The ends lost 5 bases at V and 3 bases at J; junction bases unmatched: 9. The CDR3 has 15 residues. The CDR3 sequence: CSAGTRDRGDYEQYF. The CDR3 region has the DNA TGCAGTGCTGGTACCCGGGACAGGGGGGACTACGAGCAGTACTTC.

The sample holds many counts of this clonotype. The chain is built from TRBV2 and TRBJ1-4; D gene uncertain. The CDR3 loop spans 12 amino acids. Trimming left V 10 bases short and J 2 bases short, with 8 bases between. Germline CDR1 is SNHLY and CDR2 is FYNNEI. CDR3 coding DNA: TGTGCCATCGAACAGACTAATGAAAAACTGTTTTTT. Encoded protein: CAIEQTNEKLFF. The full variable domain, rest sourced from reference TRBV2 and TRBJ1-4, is EPEVTQTPSHQVTQMGQEVILRCVPISNHLYFYWYRQILGQKVEFLVSFYNNEISEKSEIFDDQFSVERPDGSNFTLKIRSTKLEDSAMYFCAIEQTNEKLFFGSGTQLSVL.

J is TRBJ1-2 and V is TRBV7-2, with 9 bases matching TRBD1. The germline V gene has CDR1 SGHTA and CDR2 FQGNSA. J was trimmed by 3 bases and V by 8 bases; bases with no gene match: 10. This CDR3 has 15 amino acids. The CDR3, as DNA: TGTGCCAGCTCACCTCCGGACAGGGGCCACTATGGCTACACCTTC. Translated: CASSPPDRGHYGYTF.

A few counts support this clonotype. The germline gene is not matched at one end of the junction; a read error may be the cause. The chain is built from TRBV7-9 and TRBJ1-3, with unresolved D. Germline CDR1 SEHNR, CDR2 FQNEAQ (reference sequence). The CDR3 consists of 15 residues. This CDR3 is CASSQIGVRGNTIYF. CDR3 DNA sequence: TGCGCCAGCAGCCAAATCGGGGTACGAGGAAACACCATATATTTT.

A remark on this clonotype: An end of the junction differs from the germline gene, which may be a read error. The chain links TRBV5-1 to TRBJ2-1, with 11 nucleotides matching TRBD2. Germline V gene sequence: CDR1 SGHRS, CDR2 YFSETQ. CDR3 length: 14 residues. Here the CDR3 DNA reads TGTGCCAGCAGCAAGACTAGCGGGAACAATGAGCAGTTCTTC. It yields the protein CASSKTSGNNEQFF. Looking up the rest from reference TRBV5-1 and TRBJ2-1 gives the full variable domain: KAGVTQTPRYLIKTRGQQVTLSCSPISGHRSVSWYQQTPGQGLQFLFEYFSETQRNKGNFPGRFSGRQFSNSRSEMNVSTLELGDSALYLCASSKTSGNNEQFFGPGTRLTVL.

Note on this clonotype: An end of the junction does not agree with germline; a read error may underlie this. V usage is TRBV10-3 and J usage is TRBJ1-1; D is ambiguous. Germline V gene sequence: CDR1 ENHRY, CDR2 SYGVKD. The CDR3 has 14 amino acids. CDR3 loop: CASSLIGGNTEAFF. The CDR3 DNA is TGTGCCAGCAGTTTAATAGGAGGGAACACTGAAGCTTTCTTT.

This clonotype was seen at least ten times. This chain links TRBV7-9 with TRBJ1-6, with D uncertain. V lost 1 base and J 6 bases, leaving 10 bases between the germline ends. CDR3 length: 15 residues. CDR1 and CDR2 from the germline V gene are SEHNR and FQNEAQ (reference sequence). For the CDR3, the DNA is TGTGCCAGCAGCTTAGATCCAGGCTCTAATTCACCCCTCCACTTT. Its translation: CASSLDPGSNSPLHF.

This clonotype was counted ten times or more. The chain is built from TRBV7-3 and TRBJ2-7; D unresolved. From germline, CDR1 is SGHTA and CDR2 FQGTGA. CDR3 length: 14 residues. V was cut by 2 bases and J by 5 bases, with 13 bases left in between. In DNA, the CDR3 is TGTGCCAGCAGCTTATTCGGCAGTACGGACGAGCAGTACTTC. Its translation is CASSLFGSTDEQYF.

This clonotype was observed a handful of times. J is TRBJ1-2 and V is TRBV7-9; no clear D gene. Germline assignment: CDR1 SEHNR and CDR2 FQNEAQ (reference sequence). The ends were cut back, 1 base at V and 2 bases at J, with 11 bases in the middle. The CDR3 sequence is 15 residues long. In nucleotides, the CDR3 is TGTGCCAGCAGCTTAGGGCGCAGAAAAAACTATGGCTACACCTTC. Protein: CASSLGRRKNYGYTF. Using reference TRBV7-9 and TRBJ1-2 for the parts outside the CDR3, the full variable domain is DTGVSQNPRHKITKRGQNVTFRCDPISEHNRLYWYRQTLGQGPEFLTYFQNEAQLEKSRLLSDRFSAERPKGSFSTLEIQRTEQGDSAMYLCASSLGRRKNYGYTFGSGTRLTVV.

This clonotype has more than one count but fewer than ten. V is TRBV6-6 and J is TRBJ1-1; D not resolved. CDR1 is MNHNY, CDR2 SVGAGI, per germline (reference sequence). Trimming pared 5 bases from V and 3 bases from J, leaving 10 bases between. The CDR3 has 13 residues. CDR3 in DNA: TGTGCCAGCAGTCATCTCCGGGACACTGAAGCTTTCTTT. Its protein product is CASSHLRDTEAFF.

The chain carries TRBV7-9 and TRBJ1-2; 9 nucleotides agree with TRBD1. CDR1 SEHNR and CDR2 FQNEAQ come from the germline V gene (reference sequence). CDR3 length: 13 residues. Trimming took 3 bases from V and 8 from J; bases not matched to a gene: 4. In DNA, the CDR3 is TGTGCCAGCAGCTTTCGACAGGGGGAGGGCTACACCTTC. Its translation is CASSFRQGEGYTF.

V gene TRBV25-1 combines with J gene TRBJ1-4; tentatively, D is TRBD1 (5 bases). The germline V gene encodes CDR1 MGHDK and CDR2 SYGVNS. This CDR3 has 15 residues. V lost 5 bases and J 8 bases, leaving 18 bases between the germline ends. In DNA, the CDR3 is TGTGCCAGCAGTTTATCTGGGCGAAGGGACGAAAAACTGTTTTTT. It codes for CASSLSGRRDEKLFF.

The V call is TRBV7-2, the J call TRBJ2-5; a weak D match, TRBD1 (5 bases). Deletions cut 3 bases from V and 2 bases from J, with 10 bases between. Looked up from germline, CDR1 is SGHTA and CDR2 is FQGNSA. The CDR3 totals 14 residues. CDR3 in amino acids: CASSLTDSQETQYF. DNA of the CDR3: TGTGCCAGCAGCTTGACTGACAGTCAAGAGACCCAGTACTTC.